This TCR beta chain emerged from a study of control samples from healthy donors and cancer patients (TCRdb year 2020). The library was produced with the immunoSEQ multiplex PCR assay. The table was pulled from immuneACCESS by TCRdb, which kept in-frame rearrangements only. Such tables lose some clones; where checked, under half of the loss comes from unresolved V genes, and the rest has no known cause. Counted in this sample were roughly 40,000 clones; 92% of them appeared once. The ten largest clones take up around 4% of the sample. Worth noting for this clone: What this receptor recognizes is not known. Qualities for individual bases were not recorded, and no much larger clone is one base off.

The receptor was isolated from a woman in her fifties or sixties in good health. Sequencing used blood.

The nucleotide sequence reads as follows: TGTGCCAGCAGCTTGAGACAGTTCGAGCAGTACTTC. It translates to CASSLRQFEQYF. The rearranged segments are TRBV7-2 and TRBJ2-7; perhaps TRBD1 is the D gene, with 5 bases matching. CDR1 and CDR2 are drawn from the germline V gene: SGHTA, FQGNSA. At the junction V is shortened by 3 bases and J by 6 bases, with 9 bases in between. From the cysteine up to the phenylalanine, the CDR3 has a length of 12 residues. The CDR3 DNA has 36 bases and is translated from base 1.